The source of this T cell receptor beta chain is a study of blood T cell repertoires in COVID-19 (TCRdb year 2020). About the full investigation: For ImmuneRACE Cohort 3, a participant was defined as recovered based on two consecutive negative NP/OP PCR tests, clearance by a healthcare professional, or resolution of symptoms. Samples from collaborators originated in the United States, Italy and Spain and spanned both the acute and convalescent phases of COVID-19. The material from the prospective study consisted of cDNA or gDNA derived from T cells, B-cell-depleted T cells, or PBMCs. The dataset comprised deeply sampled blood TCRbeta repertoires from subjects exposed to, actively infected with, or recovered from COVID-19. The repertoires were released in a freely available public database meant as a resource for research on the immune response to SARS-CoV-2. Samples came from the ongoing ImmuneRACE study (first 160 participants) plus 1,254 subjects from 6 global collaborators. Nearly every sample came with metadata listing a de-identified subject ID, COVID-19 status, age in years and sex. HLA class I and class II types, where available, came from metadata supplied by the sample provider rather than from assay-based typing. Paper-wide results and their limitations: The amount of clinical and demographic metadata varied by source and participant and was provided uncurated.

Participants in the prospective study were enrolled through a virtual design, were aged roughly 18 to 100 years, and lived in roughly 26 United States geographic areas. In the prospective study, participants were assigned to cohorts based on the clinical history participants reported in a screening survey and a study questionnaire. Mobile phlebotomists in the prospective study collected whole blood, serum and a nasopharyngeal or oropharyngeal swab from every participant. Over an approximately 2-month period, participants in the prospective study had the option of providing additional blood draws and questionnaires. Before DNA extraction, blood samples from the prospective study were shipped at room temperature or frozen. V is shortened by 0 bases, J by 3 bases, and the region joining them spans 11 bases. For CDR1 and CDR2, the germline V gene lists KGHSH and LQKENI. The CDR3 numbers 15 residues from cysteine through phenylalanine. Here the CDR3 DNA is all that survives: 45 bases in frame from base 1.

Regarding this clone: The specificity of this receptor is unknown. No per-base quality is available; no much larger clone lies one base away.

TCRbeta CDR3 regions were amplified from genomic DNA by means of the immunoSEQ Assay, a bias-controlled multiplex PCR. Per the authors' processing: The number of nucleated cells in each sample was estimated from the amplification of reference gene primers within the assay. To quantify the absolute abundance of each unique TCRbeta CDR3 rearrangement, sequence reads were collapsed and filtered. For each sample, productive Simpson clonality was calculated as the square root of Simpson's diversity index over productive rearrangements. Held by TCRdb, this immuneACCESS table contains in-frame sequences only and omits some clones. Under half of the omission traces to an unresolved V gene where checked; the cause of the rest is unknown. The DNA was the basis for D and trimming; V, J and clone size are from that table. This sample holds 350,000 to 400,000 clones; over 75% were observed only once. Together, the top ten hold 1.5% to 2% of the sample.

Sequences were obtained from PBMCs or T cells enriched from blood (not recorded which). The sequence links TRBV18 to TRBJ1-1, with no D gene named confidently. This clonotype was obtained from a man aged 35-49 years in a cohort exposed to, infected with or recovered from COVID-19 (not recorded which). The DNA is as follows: TGTGCCAGCTCACCACCTATCCGGAGGGACACTGAAGCTTTCTTT. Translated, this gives CASSPPIRRDTEAFF.